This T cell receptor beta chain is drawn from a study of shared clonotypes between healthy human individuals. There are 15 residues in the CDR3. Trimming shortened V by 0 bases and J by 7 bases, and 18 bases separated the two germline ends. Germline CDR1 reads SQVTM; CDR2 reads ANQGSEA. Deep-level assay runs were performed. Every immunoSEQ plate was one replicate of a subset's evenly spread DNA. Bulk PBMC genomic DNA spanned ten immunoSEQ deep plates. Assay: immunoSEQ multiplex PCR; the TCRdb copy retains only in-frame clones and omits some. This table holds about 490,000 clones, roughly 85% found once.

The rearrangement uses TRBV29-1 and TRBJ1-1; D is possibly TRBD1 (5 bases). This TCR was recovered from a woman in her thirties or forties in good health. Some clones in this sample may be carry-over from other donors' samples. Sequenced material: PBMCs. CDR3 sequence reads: CSVEDPRGRFGEAFF. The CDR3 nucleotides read TGCAGCGTTGAAGATCCCCGGGGCCGATTTGGTGAAGCTTTCTTT.